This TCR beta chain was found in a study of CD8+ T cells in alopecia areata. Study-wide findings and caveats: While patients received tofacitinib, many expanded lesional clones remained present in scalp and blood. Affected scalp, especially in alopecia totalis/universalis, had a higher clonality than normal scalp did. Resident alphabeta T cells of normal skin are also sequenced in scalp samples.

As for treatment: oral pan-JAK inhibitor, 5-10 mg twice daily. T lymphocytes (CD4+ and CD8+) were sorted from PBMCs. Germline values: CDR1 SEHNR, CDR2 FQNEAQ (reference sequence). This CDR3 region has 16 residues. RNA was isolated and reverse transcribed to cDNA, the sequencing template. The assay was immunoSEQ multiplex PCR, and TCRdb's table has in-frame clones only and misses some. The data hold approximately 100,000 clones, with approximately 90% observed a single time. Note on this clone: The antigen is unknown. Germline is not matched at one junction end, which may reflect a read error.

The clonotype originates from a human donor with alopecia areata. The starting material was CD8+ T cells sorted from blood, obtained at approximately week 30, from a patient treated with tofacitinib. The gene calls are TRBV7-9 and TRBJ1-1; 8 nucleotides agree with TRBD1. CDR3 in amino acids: CGSSESTGGENTEAFF. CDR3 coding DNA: TGTGGCAGCAGCGAGAGCACAGGGGGAGAGAACACTGAAGCTTTCTTT.